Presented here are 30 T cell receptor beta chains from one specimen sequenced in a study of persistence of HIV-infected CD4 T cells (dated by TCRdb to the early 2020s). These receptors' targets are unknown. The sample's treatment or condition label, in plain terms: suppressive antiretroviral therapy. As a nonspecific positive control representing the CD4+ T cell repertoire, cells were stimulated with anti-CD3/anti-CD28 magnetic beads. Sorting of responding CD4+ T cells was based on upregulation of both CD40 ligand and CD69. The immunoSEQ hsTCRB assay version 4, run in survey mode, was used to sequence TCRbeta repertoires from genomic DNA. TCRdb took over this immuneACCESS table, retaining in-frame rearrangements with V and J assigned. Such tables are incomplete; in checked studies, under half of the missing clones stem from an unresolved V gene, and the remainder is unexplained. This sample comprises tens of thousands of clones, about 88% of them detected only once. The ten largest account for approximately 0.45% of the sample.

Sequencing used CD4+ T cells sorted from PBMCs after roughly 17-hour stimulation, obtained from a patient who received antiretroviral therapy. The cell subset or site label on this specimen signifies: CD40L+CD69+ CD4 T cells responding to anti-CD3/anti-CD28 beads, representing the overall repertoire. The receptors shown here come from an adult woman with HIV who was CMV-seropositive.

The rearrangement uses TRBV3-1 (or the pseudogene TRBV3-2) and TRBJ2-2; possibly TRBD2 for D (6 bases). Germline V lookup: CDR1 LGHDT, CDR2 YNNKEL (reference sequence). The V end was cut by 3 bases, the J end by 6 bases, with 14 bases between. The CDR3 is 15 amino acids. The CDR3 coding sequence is TGTGCCAGCAGCCAGGGGGGACTTTCGTCCGGGGAGCTGTTTTTT. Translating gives CASSQGGLSSGELFF.

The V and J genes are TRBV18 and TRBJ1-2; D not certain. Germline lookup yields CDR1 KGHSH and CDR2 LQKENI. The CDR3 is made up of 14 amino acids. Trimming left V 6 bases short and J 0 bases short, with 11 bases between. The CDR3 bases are TGTGCCAGCTCCCGCTCTGGGCCTAACTATGGCTACACCTTC. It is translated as CASSRSGPNYGYTF.

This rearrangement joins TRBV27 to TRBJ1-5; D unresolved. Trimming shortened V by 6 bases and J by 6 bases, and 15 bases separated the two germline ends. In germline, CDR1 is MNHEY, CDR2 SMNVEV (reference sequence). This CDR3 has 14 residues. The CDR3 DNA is TGTGCCAGCAGACTCGGTGGGTTCGGTCAGCCCCAGCATTTT. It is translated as CASRLGGFGQPQHF.

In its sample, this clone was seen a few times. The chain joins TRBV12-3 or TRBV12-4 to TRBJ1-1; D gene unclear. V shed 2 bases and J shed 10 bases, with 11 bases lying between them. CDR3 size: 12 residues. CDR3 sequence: CASSLRAEGAFF. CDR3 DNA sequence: TGTGCCAGCAGTTTAAGGGCAGAGGGAGCTTTCTTT.

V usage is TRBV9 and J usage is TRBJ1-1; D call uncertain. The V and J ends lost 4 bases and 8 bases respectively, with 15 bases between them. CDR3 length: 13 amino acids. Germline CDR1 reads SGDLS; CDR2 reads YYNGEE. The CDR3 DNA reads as TGTGCCAGCAGCAAAACGGGCGCACCCGAAGCTTTCTTT. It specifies CASSKTGAPEAFF.

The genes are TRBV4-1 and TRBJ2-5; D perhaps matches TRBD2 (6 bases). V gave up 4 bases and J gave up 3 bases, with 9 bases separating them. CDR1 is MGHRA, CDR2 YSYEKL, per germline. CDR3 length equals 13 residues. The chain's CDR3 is CASSLTSKETQYF. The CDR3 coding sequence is TGCGCCAGCAGCCTTACTAGCAAAGAGACCCAGTACTTC.

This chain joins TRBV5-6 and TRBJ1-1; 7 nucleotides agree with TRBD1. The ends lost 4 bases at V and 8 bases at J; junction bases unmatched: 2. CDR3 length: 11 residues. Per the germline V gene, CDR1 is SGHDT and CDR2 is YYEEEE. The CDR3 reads CASSLGQEAFF. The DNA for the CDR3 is TGTGCCAGCAGCCTGGGACAGGAAGCTTTCTTT. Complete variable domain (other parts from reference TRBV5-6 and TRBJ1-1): DAGVTQSPTHLIKTRGQQVTLRCSPKSGHDTVSWYQQALGQGPQFIFQYYEEEERQRGNFPDRFSGHQFPNYSSELNVNALLLGDSALYLCASSLGQEAFFGQGTRLTVV.

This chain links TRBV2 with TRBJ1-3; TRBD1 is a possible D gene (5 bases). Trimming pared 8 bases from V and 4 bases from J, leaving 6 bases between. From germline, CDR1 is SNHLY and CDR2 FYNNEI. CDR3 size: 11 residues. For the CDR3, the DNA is TGTGCCAGCCGACAGGGAAACACCATATATTTT. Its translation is CASRQGNTIYF.

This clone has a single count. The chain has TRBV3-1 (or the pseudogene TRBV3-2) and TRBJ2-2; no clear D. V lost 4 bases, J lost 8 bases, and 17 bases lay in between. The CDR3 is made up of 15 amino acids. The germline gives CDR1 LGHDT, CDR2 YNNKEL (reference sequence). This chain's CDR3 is CASSPTPELMGELFF. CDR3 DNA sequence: TGTGCCAGCAGCCCAACCCCGGAGTTGATGGGGGAGCTGTTTTTT.

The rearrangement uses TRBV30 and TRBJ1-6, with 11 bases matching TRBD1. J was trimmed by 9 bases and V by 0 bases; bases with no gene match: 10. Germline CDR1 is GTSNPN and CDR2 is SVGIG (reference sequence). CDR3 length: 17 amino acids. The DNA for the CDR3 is TGTGCCTGGAGTGTACAAAGGGGACAGGGGGGTGGTTCACCCCTCCACTTT. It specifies CAWSVQRGQGGGSPLHF.

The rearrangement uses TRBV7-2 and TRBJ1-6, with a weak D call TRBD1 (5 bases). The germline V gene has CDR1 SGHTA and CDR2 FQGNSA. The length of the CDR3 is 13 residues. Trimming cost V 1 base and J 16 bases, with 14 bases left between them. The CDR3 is CASSLGRARPLHF. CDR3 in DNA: TGTGCCAGCAGCTTAGGCAGGGCTCGACCGCTCCACTTT.

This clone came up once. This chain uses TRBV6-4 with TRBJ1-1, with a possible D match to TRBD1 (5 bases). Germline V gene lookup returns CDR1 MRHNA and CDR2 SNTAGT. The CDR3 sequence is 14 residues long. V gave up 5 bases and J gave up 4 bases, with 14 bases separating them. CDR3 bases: TGTGCCAGCAGTCCTCAGGGTCGGAGCACTGAAGCTTTCTTT. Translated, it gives CASSPQGRSTEAFF.

CDR3 DNA sequence: TGCGCCAGCAGCCAAGATTTGACCTATGGCTACACCTTC. As protein: CASSQDLTYGYTF. The chain uses TRBV4-1 and TRBJ1-2, with D unclear. V lost 0 bases, J lost 4 bases, and 6 bases lay in between. The CDR3 extends over 13 amino acids. Germline loops: CDR1 MGHRA, CDR2 YSYEKL.

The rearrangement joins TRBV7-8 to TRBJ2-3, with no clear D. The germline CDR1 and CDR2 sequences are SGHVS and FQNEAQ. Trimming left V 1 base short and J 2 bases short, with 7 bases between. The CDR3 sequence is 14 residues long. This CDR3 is CASSLDRPTDTQYF. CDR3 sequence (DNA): TGTGCCAGCAGCTTAGATAGGCCCACAGATACGCAGTATTTT.

The CDR3 region has the DNA TGTGCCACCAGTGACCGGGGCTGGACAGGAGCAGATACGCAGTATTTT. Translated: CATSDRGWTGADTQYF. The rearrangement uses TRBV24-1 and TRBJ2-3, with TRBD1 matching over 7 bases. This CDR3 contains 16 residues. Unmatched junction bases numbered 10, after V lost 4 bases and J lost 4 bases. The V gene's germline CDR1 is KGHDR and CDR2 SFDVKD.

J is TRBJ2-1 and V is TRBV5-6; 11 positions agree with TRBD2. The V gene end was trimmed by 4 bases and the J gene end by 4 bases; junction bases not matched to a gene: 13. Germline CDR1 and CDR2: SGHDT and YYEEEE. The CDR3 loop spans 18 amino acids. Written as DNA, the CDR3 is TGTGCCAGCAGCGCCACCTTTAGCGGGGGGGGAAGTTACAATGAGCAGTTCTTC. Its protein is CASSATFSGGGSYNEQFF.

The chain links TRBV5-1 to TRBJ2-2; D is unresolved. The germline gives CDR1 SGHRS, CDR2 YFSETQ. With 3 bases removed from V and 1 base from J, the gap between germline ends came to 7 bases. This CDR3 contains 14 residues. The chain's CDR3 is CASSSTVNTGELFF. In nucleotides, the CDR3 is TGCGCCAGCAGCTCCACAGTGAACACCGGGGAGCTGTTTTTT.

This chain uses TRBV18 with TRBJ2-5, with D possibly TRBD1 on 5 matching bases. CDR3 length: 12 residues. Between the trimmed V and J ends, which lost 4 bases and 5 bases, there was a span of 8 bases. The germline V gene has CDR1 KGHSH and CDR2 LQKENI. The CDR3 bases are TGTGCCAGCTCACGGGCAGGGGAGACCCAGTACTTC. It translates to CASSRAGETQYF.

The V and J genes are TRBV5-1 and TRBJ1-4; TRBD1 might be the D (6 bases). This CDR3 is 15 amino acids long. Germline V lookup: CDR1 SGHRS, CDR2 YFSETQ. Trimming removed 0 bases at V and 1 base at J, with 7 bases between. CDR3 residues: CASSLDRVTNEKLFF. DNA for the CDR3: TGCGCCAGCAGCTTGGACAGGGTAACTAATGAAAAACTGTTTTTT.

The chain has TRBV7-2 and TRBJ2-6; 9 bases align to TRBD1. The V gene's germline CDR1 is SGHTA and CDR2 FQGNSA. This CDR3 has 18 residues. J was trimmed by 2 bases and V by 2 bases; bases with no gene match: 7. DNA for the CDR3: TGTGCCAGCAGCTTATTGGGACAGGGAATTCCTGGGGCCAACGTCCTGACTTTC. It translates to CASSLLGQGIPGANVLTF.

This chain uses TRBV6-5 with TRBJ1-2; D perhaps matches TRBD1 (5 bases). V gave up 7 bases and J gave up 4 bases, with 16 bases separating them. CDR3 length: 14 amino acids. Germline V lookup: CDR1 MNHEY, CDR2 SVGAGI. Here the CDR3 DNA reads TGTGCCAGCACCGACCCCAGGGTTGGCTATGGCTACACCTTC. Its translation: CASTDPRVGYGYTF.

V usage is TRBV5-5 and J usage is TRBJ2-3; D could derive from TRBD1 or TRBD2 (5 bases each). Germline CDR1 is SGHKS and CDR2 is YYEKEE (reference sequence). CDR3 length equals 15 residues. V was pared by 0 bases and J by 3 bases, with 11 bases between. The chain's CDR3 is CASSLDGTVTDTQYF. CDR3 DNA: TGTGCCAGCAGCTTGGATGGGACCGTGACAGATACGCAGTATTTT.

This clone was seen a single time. In nucleotides, the CDR3 is TGTGCCAGCAGTGAAGGACTGGGGGCCACAGATACGCAGTATTTT. Translating gives CASSEGLGATDTQYF. This sequence joins TRBV2 and TRBJ2-3, with a tentative D call TRBD1 (6 bases). Trimming pared 1 base from V and 2 bases from J, leaving 10 bases between. Germline CDR1 SNHLY, CDR2 FYNNEI. This CDR3 is built from 15 residues.

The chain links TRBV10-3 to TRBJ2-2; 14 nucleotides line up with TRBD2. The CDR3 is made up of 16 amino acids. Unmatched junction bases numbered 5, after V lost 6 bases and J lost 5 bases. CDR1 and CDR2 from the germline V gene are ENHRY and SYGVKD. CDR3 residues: CAISPGTSGGTGELFF. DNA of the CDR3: TGTGCCATCAGCCCCGGGACTAGCGGGGGAACCGGGGAGCTGTTTTTT.

The DNA for the CDR3 is TGTGCCAGCTCACCAGGGGCGGCCACCGGGGAGCTGTTTTTT. It codes for CASSPGAATGELFF. The chain carries TRBV18 and TRBJ2-2; possible D gene TRBD1, 5 bases. In germline, CDR1 is KGHSH, CDR2 LQKENI. V was trimmed by 2 bases and J by 4 bases, leaving 8 bases between them. This CDR3 contains 14 residues.

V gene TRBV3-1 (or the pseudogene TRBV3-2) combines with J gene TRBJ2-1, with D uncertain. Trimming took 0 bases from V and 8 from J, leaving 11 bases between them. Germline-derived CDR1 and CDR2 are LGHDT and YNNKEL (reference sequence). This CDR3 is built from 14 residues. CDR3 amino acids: CASSQDVGMYEQFF. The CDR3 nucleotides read TGTGCCAGCAGCCAAGATGTTGGGATGTATGAGCAGTTCTTC.

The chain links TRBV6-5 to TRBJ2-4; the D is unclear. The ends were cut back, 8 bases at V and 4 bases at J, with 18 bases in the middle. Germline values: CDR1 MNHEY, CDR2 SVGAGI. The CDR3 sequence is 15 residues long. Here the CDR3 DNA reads TGTGCCAGCCGTAGGGCTTTCGGAGAGAAAAACATTCAGTACTTC. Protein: CASRRAFGEKNIQYF.

The chain's CDR3 is CASSQRRTGTVDSTGELFF. DNA for the CDR3: TGTGCCAGCAGTCAACGAAGGACAGGGACGGTTGATAGCACCGGGGAGCTGTTTTTT. V and J are TRBV6-6 and TRBJ2-2; 8 nucleotides line up with TRBD1. The germline V gene has CDR1 MNHNY and CDR2 SVGAGI (reference sequence). J lost 4 bases, V lost 5 bases, and 18 bases had no gene match. The CDR3 consists of 19 residues.

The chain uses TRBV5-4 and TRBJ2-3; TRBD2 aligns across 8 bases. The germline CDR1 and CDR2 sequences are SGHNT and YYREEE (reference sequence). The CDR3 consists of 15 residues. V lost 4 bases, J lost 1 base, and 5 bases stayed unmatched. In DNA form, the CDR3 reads TGTGCCAGCAGCCCTGGACTAGCTGGCACAGATACGCAGTATTTT. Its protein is CASSPGLAGTDTQYF.

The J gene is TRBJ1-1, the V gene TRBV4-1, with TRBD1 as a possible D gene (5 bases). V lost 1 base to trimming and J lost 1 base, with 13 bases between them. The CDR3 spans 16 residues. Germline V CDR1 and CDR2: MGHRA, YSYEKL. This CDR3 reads CASSQGGGIENTEAFF. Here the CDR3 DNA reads TGCGCCAGCAGCCAAGGCGGGGGGATAGAGAACACTGAAGCTTTCTTT.